One T cell receptor (beta chain) is described in this entry. This sample is drawn from a study of technical replicates of blood from several donors. This table comes from immunoSEQ multiplex PCR, and its TCRdb copy is limited to in-frame clones, with some not included. The sample includes under 85,000 clones, under 98% of them seen just once. The CDR3 is made up of 14 amino acids. From germline, CDR1 is SGHTA and CDR2 FQGTGA. V gave up 3 bases and J gave up 6 bases; unmatched junction bases: 8. The gene calls are TRBV7-3 and TRBJ2-7; 7 bases map to TRBD2. Sequences were obtained from T cells isolated from PBMCs. The clonotype originates from a human donor in good health. In DNA form, the CDR3 reads TGTGCCAGCAGCTTGGCGGGAGTACAATCCGAGCAGTACTTC. Protein product: CASSLAGVQSEQYF.